The present entry profiles one T cell receptor (beta chain) with its context. The data stem from a study of radiotherapy plus CTLA-4 blockade in lung cancer. Measured with immunoSEQ multiplex PCR; TCRdb has only the in-frame clones, and not every one. The data hold 95,000 to 150,000 clones, with around 90% observed a single time. The CDR3 totals 16 residues. Germline V gene lookup returns CDR1 MGHDK and CDR2 SYGVNS. V dropped 2 bases and J dropped 4; count of bases not matched to a gene: 6. The rearrangement uses TRBV25-1 and TRBJ1-4; TRBD1 matches 8 bases. The sequence was collected from a human donor with non-small cell lung cancer that progressed on radiotherapy plus ipilimumab. The sequencing used peripheral blood, collected from a patient treated with radiotherapy plus ipilimumab. The CDR3 DNA reads TGTGCCAGCAGTGAAAACGCGGACAGGGTTAATGAAAAACTGTTTTTT. Residues: CASSENADRVNEKLFF.